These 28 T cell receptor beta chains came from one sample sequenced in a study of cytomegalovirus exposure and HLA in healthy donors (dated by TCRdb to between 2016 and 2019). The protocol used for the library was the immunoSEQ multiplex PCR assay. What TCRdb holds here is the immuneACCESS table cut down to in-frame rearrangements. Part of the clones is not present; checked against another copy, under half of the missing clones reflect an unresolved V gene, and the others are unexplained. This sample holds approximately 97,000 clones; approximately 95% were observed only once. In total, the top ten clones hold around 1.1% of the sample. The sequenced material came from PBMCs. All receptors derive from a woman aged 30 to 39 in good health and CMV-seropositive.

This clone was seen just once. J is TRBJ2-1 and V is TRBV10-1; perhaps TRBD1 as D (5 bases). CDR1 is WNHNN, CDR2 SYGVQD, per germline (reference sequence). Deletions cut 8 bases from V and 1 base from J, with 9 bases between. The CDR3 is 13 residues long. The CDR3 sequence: CASVDSSYNEQFF. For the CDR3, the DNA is TGCGCCAGCGTCGACAGTTCCTACAATGAGCAGTTCTTC.

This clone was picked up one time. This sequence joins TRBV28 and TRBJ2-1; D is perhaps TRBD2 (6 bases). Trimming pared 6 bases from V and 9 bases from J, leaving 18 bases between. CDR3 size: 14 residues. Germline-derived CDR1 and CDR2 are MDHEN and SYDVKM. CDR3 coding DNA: TGTGCCAGCAGACACCTGGCGGGATTCCCTGAGCAGTTCTTC. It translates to CASRHLAGFPEQFF.

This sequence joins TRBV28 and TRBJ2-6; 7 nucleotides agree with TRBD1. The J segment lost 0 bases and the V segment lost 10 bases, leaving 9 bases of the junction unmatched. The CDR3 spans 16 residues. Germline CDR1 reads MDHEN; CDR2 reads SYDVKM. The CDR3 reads CATSPRQGSGANVLTF. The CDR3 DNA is TGTGCCACCTCACCTCGACAGGGCTCTGGGGCCAACGTCCTGACTTTC. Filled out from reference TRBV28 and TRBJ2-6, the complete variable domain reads DVKVTQSSRYLVKRTGEKVFLECVQDMDHENMFWYRQDPGLGLRLIYFSYDVKMKEKGDIPEGYSVSREKKERFSLILESASTNQTSMYLCATSPRQGSGANVLTFGAGSRLTVL.

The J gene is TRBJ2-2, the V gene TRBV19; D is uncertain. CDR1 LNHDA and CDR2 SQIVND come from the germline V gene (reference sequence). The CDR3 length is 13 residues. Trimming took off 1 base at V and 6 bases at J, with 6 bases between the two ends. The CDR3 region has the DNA TGTGCCAGTAGTATAGTCGCGGCCGGGGAGCTGTTTTTT. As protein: CASSIVAAGELFF.

The CDR3 is CASSPVGGVTGELFF. CDR3 nucleotide sequence: TGTGCCAGCTCACCGGTTGGGGGCGTAACCGGGGAGCTGTTTTTT. This chain uses TRBV18 with TRBJ2-2, with D maybe TRBD1 (6 bases). The CDR3 loop spans 15 amino acids. In germline, CDR1 is KGHSH, CDR2 LQKENI. V was pared by 3 bases and J by 5 bases, with 13 bases between.

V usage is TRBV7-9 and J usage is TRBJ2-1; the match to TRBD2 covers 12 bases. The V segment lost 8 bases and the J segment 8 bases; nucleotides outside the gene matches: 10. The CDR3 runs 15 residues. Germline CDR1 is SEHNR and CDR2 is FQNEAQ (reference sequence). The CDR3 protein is CASASLAGGLDEQFF. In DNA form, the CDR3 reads TGTGCCAGCGCAAGTCTAGCGGGAGGGCTCGATGAGCAGTTCTTC.

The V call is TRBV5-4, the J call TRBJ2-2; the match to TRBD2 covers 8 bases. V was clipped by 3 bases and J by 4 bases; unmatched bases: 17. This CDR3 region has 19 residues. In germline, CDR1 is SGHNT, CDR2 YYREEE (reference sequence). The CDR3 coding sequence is TGTGCCAGCAGCTCCCCGGGAGCGGGAGCTAGAGGCGCCACCGGGGAGCTGTTTTTT. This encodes CASSSPGAGARGATGELFF.

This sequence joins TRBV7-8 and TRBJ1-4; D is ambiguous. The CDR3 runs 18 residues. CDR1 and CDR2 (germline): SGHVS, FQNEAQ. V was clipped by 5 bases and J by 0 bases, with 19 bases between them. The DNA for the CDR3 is TGTGCCAGCAGCCCACCGAGCTCGTGGTTTGCAACTAATGAAAAACTGTTTTTT. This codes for CASSPPSSWFATNEKLFF.

The CDR3 bases are TGTGCCAGCTCACCCTCAGATACGCAGTATTTT. It is translated as CASSPSDTQYF. This chain joins TRBV18 and TRBJ2-3; no definite D call. The CDR3 covers 11 residues. CDR1 is KGHSH, CDR2 LQKENI, per germline. V was cut by 3 bases and J by 4 bases, with 2 bases left in between.

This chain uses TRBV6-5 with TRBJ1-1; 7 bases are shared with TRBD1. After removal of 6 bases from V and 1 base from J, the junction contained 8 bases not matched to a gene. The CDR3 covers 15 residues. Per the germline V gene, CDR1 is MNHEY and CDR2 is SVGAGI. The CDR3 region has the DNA TGTGCCAGCAGGCCCACGGGACAGCCGAACACTGAAGCTTTCTTT. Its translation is CASRPTGQPNTEAFF.

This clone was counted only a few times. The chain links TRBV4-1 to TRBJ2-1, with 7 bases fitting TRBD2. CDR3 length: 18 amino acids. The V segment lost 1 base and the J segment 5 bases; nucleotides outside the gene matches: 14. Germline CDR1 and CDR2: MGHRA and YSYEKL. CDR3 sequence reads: CASSQGILRREYNNEQFF. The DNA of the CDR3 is TGCGCCAGCAGCCAAGGAATTCTCCGGCGGGAGTATAACAATGAGCAGTTCTTC.

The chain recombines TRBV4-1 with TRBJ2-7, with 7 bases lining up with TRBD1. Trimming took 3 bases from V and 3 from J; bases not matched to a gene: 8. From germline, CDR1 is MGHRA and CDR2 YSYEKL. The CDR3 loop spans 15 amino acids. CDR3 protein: CASSQKGQGVYEQYF. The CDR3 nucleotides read TGCGCCAGCAGCCAGAAAGGGCAGGGGGTCTACGAGCAGTACTTC.

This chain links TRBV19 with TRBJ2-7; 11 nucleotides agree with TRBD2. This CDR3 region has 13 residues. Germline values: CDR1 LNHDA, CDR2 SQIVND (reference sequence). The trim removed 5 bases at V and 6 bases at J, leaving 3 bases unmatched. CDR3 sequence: CASSRLAGTEQYF. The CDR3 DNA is TGTGCCAGTAGTCGACTAGCGGGAACCGAGCAGTACTTC.

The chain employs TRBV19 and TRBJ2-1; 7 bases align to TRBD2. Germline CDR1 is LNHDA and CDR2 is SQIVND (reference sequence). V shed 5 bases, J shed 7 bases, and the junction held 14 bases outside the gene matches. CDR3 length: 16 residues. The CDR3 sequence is CASSAVAGGGLNEQFF. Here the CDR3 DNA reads TGTGCCAGTAGTGCGGTAGCGGGTGGCGGCCTAAATGAGCAGTTCTTC.

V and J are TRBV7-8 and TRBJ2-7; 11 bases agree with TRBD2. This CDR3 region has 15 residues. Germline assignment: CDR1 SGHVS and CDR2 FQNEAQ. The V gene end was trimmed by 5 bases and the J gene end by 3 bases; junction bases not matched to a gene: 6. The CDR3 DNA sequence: TGTGCCAGCAGCCCAGCACTAGCGGGAGTCTACGAGCAGTACTTC. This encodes CASSPALAGVYEQYF.

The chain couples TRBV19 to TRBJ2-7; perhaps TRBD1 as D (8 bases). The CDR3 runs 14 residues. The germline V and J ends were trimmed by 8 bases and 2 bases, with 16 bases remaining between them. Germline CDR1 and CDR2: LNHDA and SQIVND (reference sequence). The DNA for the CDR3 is TGTGCCAGTCAGGGGGCTAGCGGTCCCTACGAGCAGTACTTC. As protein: CASQGASGPYEQYF.

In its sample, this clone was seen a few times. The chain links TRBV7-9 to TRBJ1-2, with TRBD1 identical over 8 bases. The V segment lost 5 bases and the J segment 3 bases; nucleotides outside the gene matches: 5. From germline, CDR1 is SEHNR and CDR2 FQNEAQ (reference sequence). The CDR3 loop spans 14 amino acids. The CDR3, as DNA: TGTGCCAGCAGCGGAGGACAGGGCTACTATGGCTACACCTTC. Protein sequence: CASSGGQGYYGYTF. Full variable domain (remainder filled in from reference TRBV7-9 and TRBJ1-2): DTGVSQNPRHKITKRGQNVTFRCDPISEHNRLYWYRQTLGQGPEFLTYFQNEAQLEKSRLLSDRFSAERPKGSFSTLEIQRTEQGDSAMYLCASSGGQGYYGYTFGSGTRLTVV.

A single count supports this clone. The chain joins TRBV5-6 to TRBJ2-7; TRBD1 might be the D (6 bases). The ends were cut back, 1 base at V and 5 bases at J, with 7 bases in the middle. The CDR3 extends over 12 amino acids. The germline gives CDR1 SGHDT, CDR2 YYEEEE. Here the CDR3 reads CASSLQGNEQYF. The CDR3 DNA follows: TGTGCCAGCAGCTTGCAGGGGAACGAGCAGTACTTC.

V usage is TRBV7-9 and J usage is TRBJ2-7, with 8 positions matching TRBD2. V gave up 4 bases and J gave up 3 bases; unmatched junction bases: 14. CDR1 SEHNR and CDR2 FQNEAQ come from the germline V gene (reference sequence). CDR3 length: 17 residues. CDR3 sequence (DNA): TGTGCCAGCAGCTCCCTCGAAGGTAGCGGGAATGACTACGAGCAGTACTTC. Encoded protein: CASSSLEGSGNDYEQYF.

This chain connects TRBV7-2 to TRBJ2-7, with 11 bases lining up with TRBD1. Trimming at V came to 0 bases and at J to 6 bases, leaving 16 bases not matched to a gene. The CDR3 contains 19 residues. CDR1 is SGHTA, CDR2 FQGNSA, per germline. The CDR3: CASSLAGGQGAVWGAEQYF. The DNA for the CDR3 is TGTGCCAGCAGCTTAGCCGGAGGACAGGGGGCCGTTTGGGGCGCCGAGCAGTACTTC.

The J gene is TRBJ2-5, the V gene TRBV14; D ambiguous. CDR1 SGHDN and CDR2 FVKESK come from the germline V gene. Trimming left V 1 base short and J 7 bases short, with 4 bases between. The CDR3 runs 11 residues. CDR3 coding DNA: TGTGCCAGCAGCCAAGTCGGGACCCAGTACTTC. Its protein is CASSQVGTQYF.

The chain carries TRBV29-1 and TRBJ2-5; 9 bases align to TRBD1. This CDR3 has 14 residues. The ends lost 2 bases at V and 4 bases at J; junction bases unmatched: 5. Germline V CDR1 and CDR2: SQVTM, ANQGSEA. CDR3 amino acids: CSVESDRGGETQYF. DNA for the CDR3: TGCAGCGTTGAATCTGACAGGGGGGGAGAGACCCAGTACTTC. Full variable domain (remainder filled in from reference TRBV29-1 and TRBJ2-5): SAVISQKPSRDICQRGTSLTIQCQVDSQVTMMFWYRQQPGQSLTLIATANQGSEATYESGFVIDKFPISRPNLTFSTLTVSNMSPEDSSIYLCSVESDRGGETQYFGPGTRLLVL.

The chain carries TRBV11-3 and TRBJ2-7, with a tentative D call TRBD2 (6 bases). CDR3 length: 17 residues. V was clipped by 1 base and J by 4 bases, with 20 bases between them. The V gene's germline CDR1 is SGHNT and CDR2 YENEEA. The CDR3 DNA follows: TGTGCCAGCAGCTTAGGCCCAGCTAGCGCCGACCGGTACGAGCAGTACTTC. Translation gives CASSLGPASADRYEQYF.

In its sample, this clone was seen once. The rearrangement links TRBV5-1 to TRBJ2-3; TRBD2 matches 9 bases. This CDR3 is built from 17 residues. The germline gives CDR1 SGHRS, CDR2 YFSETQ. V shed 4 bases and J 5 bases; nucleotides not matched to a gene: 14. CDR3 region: CASSVSGSEQLGDTQYF. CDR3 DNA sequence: TGCGCCAGCAGCGTTAGCGGGAGCGAGCAACTAGGAGATACGCAGTATTTT.

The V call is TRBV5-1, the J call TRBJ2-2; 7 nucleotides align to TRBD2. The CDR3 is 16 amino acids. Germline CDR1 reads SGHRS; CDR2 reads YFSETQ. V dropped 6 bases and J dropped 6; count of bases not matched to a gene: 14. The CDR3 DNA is TGCGCCAGCACCTTAATCACTAGCGCAAACTCCGGGGAGCTGTTTTTT. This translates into CASTLITSANSGELFF.

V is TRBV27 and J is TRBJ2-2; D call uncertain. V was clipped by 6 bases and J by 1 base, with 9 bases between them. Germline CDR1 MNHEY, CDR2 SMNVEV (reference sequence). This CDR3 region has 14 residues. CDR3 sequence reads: CASSLVLNTGELFF. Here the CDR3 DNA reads TGTGCCAGCAGCCTCGTCTTGAACACCGGGGAGCTGTTTTTT.

The CDR3 DNA sequence: TGTGCCAGCAGCCCGATATCCCCCCACCCGGACAGGGGCGAATGGGGCAATCAGCCCCAGCATTTT. Translated, it gives CASSPISPHPDRGEWGNQPQHF. J is TRBJ1-5 and V is TRBV28; 9 bases line up with TRBD1. The trim removed 6 bases at V and 2 bases at J, leaving 26 bases unmatched. The CDR3 has 22 residues. In germline, CDR1 is MDHEN, CDR2 SYDVKM.

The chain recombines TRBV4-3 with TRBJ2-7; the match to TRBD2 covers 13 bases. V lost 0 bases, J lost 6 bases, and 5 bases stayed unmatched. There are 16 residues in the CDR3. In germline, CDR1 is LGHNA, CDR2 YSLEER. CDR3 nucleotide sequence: TGCGCCAGCAGCCAAGATCTGGGACTAGCGGGAAGCGAGCAGTACTTC. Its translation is CASSQDLGLAGSEQYF.